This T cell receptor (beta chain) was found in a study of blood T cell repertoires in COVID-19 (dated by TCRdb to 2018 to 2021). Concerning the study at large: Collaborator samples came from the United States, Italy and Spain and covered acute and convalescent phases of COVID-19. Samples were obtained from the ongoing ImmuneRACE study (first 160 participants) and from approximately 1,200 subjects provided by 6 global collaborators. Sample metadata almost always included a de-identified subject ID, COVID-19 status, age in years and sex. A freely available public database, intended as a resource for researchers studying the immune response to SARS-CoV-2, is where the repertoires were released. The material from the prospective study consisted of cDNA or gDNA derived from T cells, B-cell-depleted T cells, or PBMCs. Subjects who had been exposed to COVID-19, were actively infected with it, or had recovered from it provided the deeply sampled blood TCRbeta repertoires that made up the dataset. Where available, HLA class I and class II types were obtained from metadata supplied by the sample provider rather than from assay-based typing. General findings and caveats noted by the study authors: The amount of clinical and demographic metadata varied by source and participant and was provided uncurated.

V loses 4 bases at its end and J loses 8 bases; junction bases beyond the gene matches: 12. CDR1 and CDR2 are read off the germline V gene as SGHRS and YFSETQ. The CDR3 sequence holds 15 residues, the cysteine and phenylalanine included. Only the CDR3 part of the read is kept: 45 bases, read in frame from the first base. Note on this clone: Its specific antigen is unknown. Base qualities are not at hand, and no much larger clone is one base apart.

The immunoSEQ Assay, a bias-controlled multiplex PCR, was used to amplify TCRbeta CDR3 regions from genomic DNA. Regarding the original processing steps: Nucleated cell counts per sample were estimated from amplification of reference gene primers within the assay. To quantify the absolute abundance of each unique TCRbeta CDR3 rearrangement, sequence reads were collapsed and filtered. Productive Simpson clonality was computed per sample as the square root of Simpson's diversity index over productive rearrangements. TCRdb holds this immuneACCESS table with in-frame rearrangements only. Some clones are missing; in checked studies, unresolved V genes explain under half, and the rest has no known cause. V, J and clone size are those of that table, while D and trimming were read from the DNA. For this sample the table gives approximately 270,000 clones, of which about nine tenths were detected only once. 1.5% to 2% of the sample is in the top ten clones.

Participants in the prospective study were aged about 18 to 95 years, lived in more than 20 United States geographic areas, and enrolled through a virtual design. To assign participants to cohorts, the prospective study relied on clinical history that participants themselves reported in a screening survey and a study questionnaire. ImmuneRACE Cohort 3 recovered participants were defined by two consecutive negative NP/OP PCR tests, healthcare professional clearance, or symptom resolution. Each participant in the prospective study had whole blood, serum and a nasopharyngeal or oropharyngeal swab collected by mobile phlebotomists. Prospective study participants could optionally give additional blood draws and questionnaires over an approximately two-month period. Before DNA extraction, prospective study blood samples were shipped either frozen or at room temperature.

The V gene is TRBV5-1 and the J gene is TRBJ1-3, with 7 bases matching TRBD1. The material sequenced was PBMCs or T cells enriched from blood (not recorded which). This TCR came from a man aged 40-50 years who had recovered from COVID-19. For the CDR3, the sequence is CASSPMTGPRDTIYF. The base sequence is TGCGCCAGCAGCCCGATGACAGGGCCTAGGGACACCATATATTTT.